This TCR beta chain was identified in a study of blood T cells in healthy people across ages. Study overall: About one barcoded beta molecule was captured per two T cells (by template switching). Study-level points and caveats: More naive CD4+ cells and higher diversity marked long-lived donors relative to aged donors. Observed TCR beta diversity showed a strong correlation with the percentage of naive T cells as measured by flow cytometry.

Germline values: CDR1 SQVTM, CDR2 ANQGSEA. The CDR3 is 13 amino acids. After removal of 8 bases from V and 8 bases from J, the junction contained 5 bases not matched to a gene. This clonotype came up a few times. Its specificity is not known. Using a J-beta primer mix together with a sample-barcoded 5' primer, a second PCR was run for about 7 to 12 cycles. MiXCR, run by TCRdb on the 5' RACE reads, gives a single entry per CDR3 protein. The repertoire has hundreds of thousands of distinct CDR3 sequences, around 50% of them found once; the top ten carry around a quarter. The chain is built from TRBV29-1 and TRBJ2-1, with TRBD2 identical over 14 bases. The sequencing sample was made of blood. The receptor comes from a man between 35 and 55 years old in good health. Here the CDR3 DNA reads TGCAGCACCGGGACTAGCGGGAGCGATGAGCAGTTCTTC. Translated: CSTGTSGSDEQFF.